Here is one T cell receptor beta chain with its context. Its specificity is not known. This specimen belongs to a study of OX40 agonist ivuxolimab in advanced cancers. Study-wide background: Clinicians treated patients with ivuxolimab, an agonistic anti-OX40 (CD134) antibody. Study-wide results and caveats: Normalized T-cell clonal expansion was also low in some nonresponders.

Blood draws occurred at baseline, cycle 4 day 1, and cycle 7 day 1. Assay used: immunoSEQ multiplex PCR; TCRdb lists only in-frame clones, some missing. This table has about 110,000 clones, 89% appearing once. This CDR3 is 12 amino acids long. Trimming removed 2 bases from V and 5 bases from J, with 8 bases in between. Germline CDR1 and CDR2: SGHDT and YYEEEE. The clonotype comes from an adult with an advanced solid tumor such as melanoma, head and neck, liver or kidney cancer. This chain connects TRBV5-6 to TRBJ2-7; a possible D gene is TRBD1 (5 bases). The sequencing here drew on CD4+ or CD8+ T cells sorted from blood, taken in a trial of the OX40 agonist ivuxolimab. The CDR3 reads CASSLRGHEQYF. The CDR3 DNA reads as TGTGCCAGCAGCTTAAGGGGCCACGAGCAGTACTTC.